Listed below are T cell receptor beta chains from one sample, sequenced in a study of CD8 T cells in Susac syndrome. TCRdb reprocessed the immunoSEQ multiplex PCR reads with MiXCR, giving one entry per CDR3 protein. In the table there are 150,000 or so distinct CDR3 sequences, around 94% of which are singletons. Source material: CD4+ T cells from PBMCs. The source is a human donor in good health. Both conserved end residues are part of each CDR3. A D gene is named only where the DNA matches it firmly. Rows may omit the clone size; those that give it use once, few, many or a size class.

d_call	v_call	j_call	clone_size	cdr3_nt	cdr3_aa
NA	TRBV27	TRBJ1-6	NA	TGTGCCAGCAGTTCGGTGGGACATTCACCCCTCCACTTT	CASSSVGHSPLHF
NA	TRBV15	TRBJ1-4	NA	TGTGCCACCAGCAGAGAAGTAGGAAAACTGTTTTTT	CATSREVGKLFF
NA	TRBV5-6	TRBJ1-1	NA	TGTGCCAGCAGCTCTCCGACATTTACTGAAGCTTTCTTT	CASSSPTFTEAFF
TRBD1	TRBV18	TRBJ2-1	NA	TGTGCCAGCTCACCTCCGTTCGGGACAGGGGCATACAATGAGCAGTTCTTC	CASSPPFGTGAYNEQFF
TRBD2	TRBV4-3	TRBJ2-4	NA	TGCGCCAGCAGCCCTCGGACTAGCGGGAGTATTCAGTACTTC	CASSPRTSGSIQYF
NA	TRBV4-3	TRBJ1-1	NA	TGCGCCAGCAGCCTTAGGGGAGGGGCTGAAGCTTTCTTT	CASSLRGGAEAFF
TRBD1	TRBV12-5	TRBJ2-1	NA	TGTGCTAGTGGTTTGAACAGGGGGCAGTTCTTC	CASGLNRGQFF
NA	TRBV29-1	TRBJ2-2	few	TGCAGCGTTGGCCGGGGCAACACCGGGGAGCTGTTTTTT	CSVGRGNTGELFF
TRBD2	TRBV6-1	TRBJ2-1	NA	TGTGCCAGCACCCCACTAGCGGGGGGGCCTTGGGAGCAGTTCTTC	CASTPLAGGPWEQFF
TRBD1	TRBV20-1	TRBJ1-2	NA	TGCAGTGCTAGAGGACAGGGGCACTATGGCTACACCTTC	CSARGQGHYGYTF
NA	TRBV7-7	TRBJ2-1	NA	TGTGCTAGCAGCCCGGACAGCCGGAGCAATGAGCAGTTCTTC	CASSPDSRSNEQFF
NA	TRBV5-4	TRBJ2-1	NA	TGTGCCAGCAGCTTGGTGGGACAAGACAATGAGCAGTTCTTC	CASSLVGQDNEQFF
TRBD1	TRBV30	TRBJ1-4	NA	TGTGCCTGGAGCCCGACAGGGCTTAATGAAAAACTGTTTTTT	CAWSPTGLNEKLFF
NA	TRBV14	TRBJ2-1	NA	TGTGCCAGCAGCCACCCTCAACACGCCTACAATGAGCAGTTCTTC	CASSHPQHAYNEQFF
NA	TRBV3-1	TRBJ1-6	NA	TGTGCCAGCAGCGAGTTATCAGGGTCCCGGGGGAATTCACCCCTCCACTTT	CASSELSGSRGNSPLHF
NA	TRBV9	TRBJ2-1	NA	TGTGCCAGCAGCGTAGACCAGGGGACATACGAGAATGAGCAGTTCTTC	CASSVDQGTYENEQFF
NA	TRBV5-1	TRBJ1-1	NA	TGCGCCAGCAGCTTGGCCAGAGGGGCCACTGAAGCTTTCTTT	CASSLARGATEAFF
TRBD1	TRBV18	TRBJ1-1	NA	TGTGCCAGCTCACCGGGACAGGGGATCATGAACACTGAAGCTTTCTTT	CASSPGQGIMNTEAFF
TRBD1	TRBV5-4	TRBJ2-1	NA	TGTGCCAGCAGCTTGAGCAACAGGGGCCACAATGAGCAGTTCTTC	CASSLSNRGHNEQFF
NA	TRBV28	TRBJ2-7	NA	TGTGCCAGCGGCGGAGCACAGAGCCCCTACGAGCAGTACTTC	CASGGAQSPYEQYF
TRBD1	TRBV7-2	TRBJ2-7	NA	TGTGCCAGCAGCTTAATAGGTTTTGGGACAGGGCAGTACGAGCAGTACTTC	CASSLIGFGTGQYEQYF
NA	TRBV15	TRBJ2-3	NA	TGTGCCACCAGTTGGGGGGCAGATACGCAGTATTTT	CATSWGADTQYF
TRBD2	TRBV20-1	TRBJ2-7	NA	TGCAGTGCCAGAGTGGGGCGGGGGGTTGCCTACGAGCAGTACTTC	CSARVGRGVAYEQYF
NA	TRBV4-2	TRBJ2-1	NA	TGTGCCAGCAGCCAAGATAGGGATTACAATGAGCAGTTCTTC	CASSQDRDYNEQFF
NA	TRBV3-1	TRBJ2-1	NA	TGTGCCAGCAGCCAAGCCAGGGACAATGAGCAGTTCTTC	CASSQARDNEQFF
NA	TRBV12-3/TRBV12-4	TRBJ2-5	few	TGTGCCAGCAGTTTGGGGCAAGAGACCCAGTACTTC	CASSLGQETQYF